These T cell receptor beta chains were read from a single sample in a study of response to subunit inactivated influenza vaccine. TCRdb re-called the RT-PCR reads through MiXCR, storing one row per CDR3 protein. Among over 400,000 distinct CDR3 sequences, roughly 9.7% were seen once, and the ten largest hold 12%. This sample comprised PBMCs from blood, obtained roughly 48 days after vaccination. The origin of the receptors is a man between 50 and 59 years old who received an inactivated influenza vaccine. Both conserved end residues are part of each CDR3. Each record gives: D gene, J gene, clone size, V gene, CDR3 protein, CDR3 DNA. D genes are given only for firm matches. Only some rows state a clone size, as once, few, many or a class for expanded clones.

NA | TRBJ2-7 | many | TRBV10-3 | CAISESRDTYEQYF | TGTGCCATCAGTGAGTCGAGGGACACCTACGAGCAGTACTTC
TRBD1 | TRBJ1-1 | NA | TRBV7-9 | CASRANGQGGTEAFF | TGTGCCAGCAGAGCTAATGGACAGGGCGGCACTGAAGCTTTCTTT
TRBD2 | TRBJ2-5 | few | TRBV5-6 | CASSLVMGPGGEETQYF | TGTGCCAGCAGCTTGGTTATGGGCCCGGGGGGAGAAGAGACCCAGTACTTC
TRBD1 | TRBJ1-5 | NA | TRBV12-3/TRBV12-4 | CASSQGATGNQPQHF | TGTGCCAGCAGCCAGGGGGCGACGGGCAATCAGCCCCAGCATTTT
TRBD1 | TRBJ1-5 | many | TRBV20-1 | CSATRDRGRRQPQHF | TGCAGTGCAACAAGGGACAGGGGGCGCCGACAGCCCCAGCATTTT
TRBD2 | TRBJ2-1 | NA | TRBV7-2 | CASRPAGGPNNEQFF | TGTGCCAGCAGACCAGCGGGGGGCCCTAACAATGAGCAGTTCTTC
NA | TRBJ2-5 | many | TRBV7-9 | CASSLPLTGRETQYF | TGTGCCAGCAGCTTACCGTTAACAGGGAGAGAGACCCAGTACTTC
TRBD1 | TRBJ1-5 | few | TRBV10-3 | CAISGGTGENQPQHF | TGTGCCATCAGTGGGGGGACAGGGGAGAATCAGCCCCAGCATTTT
NA | TRBJ2-7 | many | TRBV7-2 | CASSRGAEYYEQYF | TGTGCCAGCAGCCGTGGGGCGGAATACTACGAGCAGTACTTC
TRBD1 | TRBJ1-5 | NA | TRBV12-3/TRBV12-4 | CASSLGTGMLQPQHF | TGTGCCAGCAGTCTAGGGACAGGGATGTTACAGCCCCAGCATTTT
TRBD2 | TRBJ2-7 | few | TRBV12-3/TRBV12-4 | CASGRASYEQYF | TGTGCCAGCGGGAGGGCCTCCTACGAGCAGTACTTC
NA | TRBJ2-5 | few | TRBV6-2/TRBV6-3 | CASSHPLTTETQYF | TGTGCCAGCAGCCATCCTCTTACTACGGAGACCCAGTACTTC
NA | TRBJ2-5 | NA | TRBV12-3/TRBV12-4 | CASSLRAGDLQETQYF | TGTGCCAGCAGTTTAAGGGCAGGGGACCTCCAAGAGACCCAGTACTTC
TRBD1 | TRBJ1-1 | NA | TRBV20-1 | CSAREGSGQGAAEAFF | TGCAGTGCTAGAGAAGGGTCTGGCCAGGGGGCCGCTGAAGCTTTCTTT
NA | TRBJ2-5 | many | TRBV10-3 | CAISETALGETQYF | TGTGCCATCAGTGAAACAGCCCTGGGAGAGACCCAGTACTTC
NA | TRBJ2-5 | NA | TRBV15 | CATSRDHRETQYF | TGTGCCACCAGCAGAGACCACCGAGAGACCCAGTACTTC
NA | TRBJ1-5 | few | TRBV7-2 | CASSYRGSGGQPQHF | TGTGCCAGCAGCTACCGGGGCTCTGGAGGACAGCCCCAGCATTTT
TRBD1 | TRBJ1-6 | many | TRBV20-1 | CSAFRQGGYNSPLHF | TGCAGTGCGTTTAGACAGGGGGGCTATAATTCACCCCTCCACTTT
NA | TRBJ1-4 | NA | TRBV7-9 | CASSAEGREKLFF | TGTGCCAGCAGCGCAGAGGGGAGAGAAAAACTGTTTTTT
TRBD1 | TRBJ1-1 | many | TRBV5-1 | CASSLAVTGGSGGTEAFF | TGCGCCAGCAGCTTGGCCGTGACAGGGGGCAGTGGAGGGACTGAAGCTTTCTTT
NA | TRBJ2-5 | few | TRBV15 | CATSRDLGETQYF | TGTGCCACCAGCAGAGATTTGGGGGAGACCCAGTACTTC
TRBD2 | TRBJ2-6 | few | TRBV25-1 | CASSPRAGGRSGANVLTF | TGTGCCAGCAGTCCCAGGGCGGGGGGCAGATCTGGGGCCAACGTCCTGACTTTC
TRBD1 | TRBJ2-5 | few | TRBV20-1 | CSARQGARQETQYF | TGCAGTGCCAGACAGGGGGCCAGGCAAGAGACCCAGTACTTC
NA | TRBJ2-1 | many | TRBV20-1 | CSAPSGLAAYNEQFF | TGCAGTGCTCCTTCGGGGCTAGCCGCATACAATGAGCAGTTCTTC
TRBD1 | TRBJ2-1 | few | TRBV10-3 | CAIQQGQGRHEQFF | TGTGCCATCCAACAAGGACAGGGTAGACATGAGCAGTTCTTC
TRBD1 | TRBJ2-7 | many | TRBV5-5 | CASSLWTGSYEQYF | TGTGCCAGCAGCCTATGGACAGGATCCTACGAGCAGTACTTC
NA | TRBJ2-7 | NA | TRBV6-1 | CASSPAGWQSYEQYF | TGTGCCAGCAGTCCTGCGGGGTGGCAGAGCTACGAGCAGTACTTC